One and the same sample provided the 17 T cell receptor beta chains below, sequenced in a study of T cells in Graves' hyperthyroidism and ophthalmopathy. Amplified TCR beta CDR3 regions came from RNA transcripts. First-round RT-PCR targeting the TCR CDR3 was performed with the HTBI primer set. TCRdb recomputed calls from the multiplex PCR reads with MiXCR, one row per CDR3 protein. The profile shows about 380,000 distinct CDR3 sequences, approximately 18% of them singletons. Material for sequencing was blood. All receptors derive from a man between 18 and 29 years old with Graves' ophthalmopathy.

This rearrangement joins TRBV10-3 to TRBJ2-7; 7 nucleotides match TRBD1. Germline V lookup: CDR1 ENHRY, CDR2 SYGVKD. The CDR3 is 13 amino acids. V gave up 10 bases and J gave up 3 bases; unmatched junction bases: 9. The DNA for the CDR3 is TGTGCCACTCTAGGGGGACAGCTCTACGAGCAGTACTTC. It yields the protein CATLGGQLYEQYF.

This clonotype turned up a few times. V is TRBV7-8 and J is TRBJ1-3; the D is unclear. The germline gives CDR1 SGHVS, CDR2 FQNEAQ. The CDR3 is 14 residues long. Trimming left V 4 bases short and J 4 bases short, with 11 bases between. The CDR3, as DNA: TGTGCCAGCAGCTACATAGTGCCCGGAAACACCATATATTTT. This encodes CASSYIVPGNTIYF. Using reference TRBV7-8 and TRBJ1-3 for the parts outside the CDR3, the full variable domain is GAGVSQSPRYKVAKRGQDVALRCDPISGHVSLFWYQQALGQGPEFLTYFQNEAQLDKSGLPSDRFFAERPEGSVSTLKIQRTQQEDSAVYLCASSYIVPGNTIYFGEGSWLTVV.

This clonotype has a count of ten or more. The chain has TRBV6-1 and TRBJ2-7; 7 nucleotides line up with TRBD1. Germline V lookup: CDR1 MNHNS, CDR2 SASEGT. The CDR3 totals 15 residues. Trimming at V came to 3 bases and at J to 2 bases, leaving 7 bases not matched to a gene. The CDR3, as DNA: TGTGCCAGCAGTGACGCGGACAGGAACACCTACGAGCAGTACTTC. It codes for CASSDADRNTYEQYF.

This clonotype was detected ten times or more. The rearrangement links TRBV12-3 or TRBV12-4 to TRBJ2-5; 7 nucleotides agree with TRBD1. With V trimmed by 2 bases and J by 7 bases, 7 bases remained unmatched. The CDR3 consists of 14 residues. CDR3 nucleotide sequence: TGTGCCAGCAGTTTATCCGACAGGGAAGGGACCCAGTACTTC. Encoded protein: CASSLSDREGTQYF.

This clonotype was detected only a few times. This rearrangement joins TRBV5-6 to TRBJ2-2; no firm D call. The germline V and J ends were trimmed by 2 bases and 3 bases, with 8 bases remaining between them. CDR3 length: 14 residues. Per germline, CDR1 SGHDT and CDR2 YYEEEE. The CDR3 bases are TGTGCCAGCAGCTTTGAGGTTGACACCGGGGAGCTGTTTTTT. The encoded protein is CASSFEVDTGELFF.

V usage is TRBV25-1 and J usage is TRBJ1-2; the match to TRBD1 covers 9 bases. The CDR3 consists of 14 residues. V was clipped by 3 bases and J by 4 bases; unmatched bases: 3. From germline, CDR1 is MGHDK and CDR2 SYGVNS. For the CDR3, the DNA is TGTGCCAGCAGTGAGGGGGACAGGGCCTATGGCTACACCTTC. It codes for CASSEGDRAYGYTF.

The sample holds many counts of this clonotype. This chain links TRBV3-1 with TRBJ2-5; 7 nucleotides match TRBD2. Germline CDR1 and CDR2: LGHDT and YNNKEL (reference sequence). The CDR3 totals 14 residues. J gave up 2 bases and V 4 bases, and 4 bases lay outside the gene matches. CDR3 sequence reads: CASSLWTSQETQYF. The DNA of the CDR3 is TGTGCCAGCAGCCTTTGGACTAGTCAAGAGACCCAGTACTTC.

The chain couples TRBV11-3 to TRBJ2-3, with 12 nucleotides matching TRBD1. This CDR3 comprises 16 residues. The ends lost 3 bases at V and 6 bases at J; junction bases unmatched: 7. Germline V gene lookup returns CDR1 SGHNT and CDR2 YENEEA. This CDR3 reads CASSLYHGTGGDTQYF. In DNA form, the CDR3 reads TGTGCCAGCAGCTTGTACCACGGGACAGGGGGCGATACGCAGTATTTT.

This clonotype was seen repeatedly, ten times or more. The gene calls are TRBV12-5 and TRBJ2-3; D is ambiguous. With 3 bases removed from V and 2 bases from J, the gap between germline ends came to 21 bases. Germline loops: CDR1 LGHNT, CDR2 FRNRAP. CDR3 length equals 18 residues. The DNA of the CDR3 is TGTGCTAGTGGTTTAGGCCCCACGGCAGGCCGACCCACAGATACGCAGTATTTT. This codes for CASGLGPTAGRPTDTQYF.

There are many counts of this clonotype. CDR3 loop: CASIMPLDNEQFF. CDR3 nucleotide sequence: TGTGCCAGCATTATGCCGCTTGACAATGAGCAGTTCTTC. The chain recombines TRBV2 with TRBJ2-1; D ambiguous. The CDR3 consists of 13 residues. The V gene lost 7 bases and the J gene lost 5 bases, with 12 bases spanning the gap. Germline-derived CDR1 and CDR2 are SNHLY and FYNNEI.

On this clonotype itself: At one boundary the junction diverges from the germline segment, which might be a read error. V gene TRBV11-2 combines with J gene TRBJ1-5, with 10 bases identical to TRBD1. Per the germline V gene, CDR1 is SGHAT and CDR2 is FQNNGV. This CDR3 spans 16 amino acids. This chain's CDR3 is CASSHGVGQGSQPQHF. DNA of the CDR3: TGCGCCAGCAGCCATGGGGTGGGACAGGGGAGTCAGCCCCAGCATTTT.

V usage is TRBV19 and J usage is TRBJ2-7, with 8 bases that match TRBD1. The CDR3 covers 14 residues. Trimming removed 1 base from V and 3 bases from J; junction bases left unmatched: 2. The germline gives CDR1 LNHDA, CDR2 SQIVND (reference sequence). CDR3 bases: TGTGCCAGTAGTATAGCAGGGGGCCTCTACGAGCAGTACTTC. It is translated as CASSIAGGLYEQYF. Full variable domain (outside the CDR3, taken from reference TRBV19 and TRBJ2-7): DGGITQSPKYLFRKEGQNVTLSCEQNLNHDAMYWYRQDPGQGLRLIYYSQIVNDFQKGDIAEGYSVSREKKESFPLTVTSAQKNPTAFYLCASSIAGGLYEQYFGPGTRLTVT.

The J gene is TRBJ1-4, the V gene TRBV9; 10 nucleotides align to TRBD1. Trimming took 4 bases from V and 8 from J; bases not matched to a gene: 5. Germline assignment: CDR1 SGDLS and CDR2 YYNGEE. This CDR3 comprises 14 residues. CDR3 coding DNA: TGTGCCAGCAGCCAGGGGACAGGGGAGGAAAAACTGTTTTTT. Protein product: CASSQGTGEEKLFF. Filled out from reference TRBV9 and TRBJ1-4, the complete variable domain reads DSGVTQTPKHLITATGQRVTLRCSPRSGDLSVYWYQQSLDQGLQFLIQYYNGEERAKGNILERFSAQQFPDLHSELNLSSLELGDSALYFCASSQGTGEEKLFFGSGTQLSVL.

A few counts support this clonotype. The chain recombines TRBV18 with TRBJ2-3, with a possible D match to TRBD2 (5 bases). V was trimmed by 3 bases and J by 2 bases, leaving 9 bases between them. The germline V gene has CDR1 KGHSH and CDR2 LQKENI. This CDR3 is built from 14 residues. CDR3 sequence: CASSPGIHTDTQYF. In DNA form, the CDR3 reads TGTGCCAGCTCACCCGGGATTCACACAGATACGCAGTATTTT.

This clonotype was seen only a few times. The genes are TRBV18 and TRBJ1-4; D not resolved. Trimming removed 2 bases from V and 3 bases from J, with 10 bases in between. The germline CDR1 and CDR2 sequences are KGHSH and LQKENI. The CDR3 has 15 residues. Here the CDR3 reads CASSPGPGANEKLFF. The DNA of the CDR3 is TGTGCCAGCTCACCAGGGCCAGGCGCTAATGAAAAACTGTTTTTT.

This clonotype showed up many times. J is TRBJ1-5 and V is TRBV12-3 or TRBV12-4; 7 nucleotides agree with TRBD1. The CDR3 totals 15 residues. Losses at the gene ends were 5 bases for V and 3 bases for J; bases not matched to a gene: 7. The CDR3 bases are TGTGCCAGCAGTCACAGGGGTGAGTCCAATCAGCCCCAGCATTTT. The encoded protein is CASSHRGESNQPQHF.

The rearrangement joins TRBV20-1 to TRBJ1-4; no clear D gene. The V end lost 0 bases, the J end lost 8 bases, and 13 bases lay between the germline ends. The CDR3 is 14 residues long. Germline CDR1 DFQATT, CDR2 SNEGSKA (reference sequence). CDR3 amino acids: CSARERFPREKLFF. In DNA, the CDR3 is TGCAGTGCTAGAGAAAGGTTCCCCCGGGAAAAACTGTTTTTT.